One T cell receptor (beta chain) is described in this entry. Its target is not known. The time point was: blood 4 weeks post-SBRT, at nephrectomy. Treatment meaning: 15 Gy SBRT to primary tumor, nephrectomy 4 weeks later. Clear cell pathology was present in this patient's renal cell carcinoma. This entry belongs to a study of radiation and T cells in renal cell carcinoma. Study-wide results and limits: From baseline, blood top tumor clonotypes peaked at 2 weeks post-radiation.

The protocol was immunoSEQ multiplex PCR, while the TCRdb copy is restricted to in-frame clones and leaves out a portion. The sample comprises some 80,000 clones, approximately 82% of which are singletons, and about 2.4% rests with the top ten. This TCR derives from a woman aged 55-69 years with renal cell carcinoma. This specimen was blood, taken from a patient whose treatment included radiotherapy and nephrectomy.

CDR3 sequence (DNA): TGCGCCAGCAGTGAGTCGGGGTCGAACACTGAAGCTTTCTTT. This translates into CASSESGSNTEAFF. V and J are TRBV10-1 and TRBJ1-1; D uncertain. V dropped 0 bases and J dropped 1 base, with 6 bases sitting between them. This CDR3 contains 14 residues. From germline, CDR1 is WNHNN and CDR2 SYGVQD (reference sequence).